The 3 T cell receptor beta chains below all came from one sample that was sequenced in a study of radiotherapy plus CTLA-4 blockade in lung cancer. Method: immunoSEQ multiplex PCR; TCRdb's copy keeps in-frame clones and lacks some. The sample lists approximately 40,000 clones, roughly three quarters occurring once. Material: peripheral blood, obtained from a patient treated with radiotherapy plus ipilimumab. The source of these receptors is a human donor with non-small cell lung cancer whose response to radiotherapy plus ipilimumab could not be evaluated.

The genes are TRBV4-1 and TRBJ2-4; 7 bases map to TRBD2. V shed 0 bases and J 2 bases; nucleotides not matched to a gene: 7. Germline lookup yields CDR1 MGHRA and CDR2 YSYEKL. The length of the CDR3 is 17 residues. This chain's CDR3 is CASSQEEGRGTKNIQYF. The CDR3, as DNA: TGCGCCAGCAGCCAAGAGGAAGGGCGGGGGACCAAAAACATTCAGTACTTC.

The chain uses TRBV29-1 and TRBJ2-5; no reliable D call. This CDR3 region has 12 residues. Germline V gene lookup returns CDR1 SQVTM and CDR2 ANQGSEA. Deletions cut 4 bases from V and 3 bases from J, with 9 bases between. The CDR3 reads CSVVTDKETQYF. In DNA, the CDR3 is TGCAGCGTTGTAACAGATAAAGAGACCCAGTACTTC.

This clone was observed a handful of times. The genes are TRBV27 and TRBJ1-4, with D possibly TRBD1 on 6 matching bases. Trimming shortened V by 8 bases and J by 5 bases, and 21 bases separated the two germline ends. The CDR3 spans 16 residues. Germline V CDR1 and CDR2: MNHEY, SMNVEV (reference sequence). The CDR3 DNA reads as TGTGCCAGCGGATTCCCGACCGGCAGGGGAAATGAAAAACTGTTTTTT. This encodes CASGFPTGRGNEKLFF. The entire variable domain, with the rest obtained from reference TRBV27 and TRBJ1-4, is as follows: EAQVTQNPRYLITVTGKKLTVTCSQNMNHEYMSWYRQDPGLGLRQIYYSMNVEVTDKGDVPEGYKVSRKEKRNFPLILESPSPNQTSLYFCASGFPTGRGNEKLFFGSGTQLSVL.